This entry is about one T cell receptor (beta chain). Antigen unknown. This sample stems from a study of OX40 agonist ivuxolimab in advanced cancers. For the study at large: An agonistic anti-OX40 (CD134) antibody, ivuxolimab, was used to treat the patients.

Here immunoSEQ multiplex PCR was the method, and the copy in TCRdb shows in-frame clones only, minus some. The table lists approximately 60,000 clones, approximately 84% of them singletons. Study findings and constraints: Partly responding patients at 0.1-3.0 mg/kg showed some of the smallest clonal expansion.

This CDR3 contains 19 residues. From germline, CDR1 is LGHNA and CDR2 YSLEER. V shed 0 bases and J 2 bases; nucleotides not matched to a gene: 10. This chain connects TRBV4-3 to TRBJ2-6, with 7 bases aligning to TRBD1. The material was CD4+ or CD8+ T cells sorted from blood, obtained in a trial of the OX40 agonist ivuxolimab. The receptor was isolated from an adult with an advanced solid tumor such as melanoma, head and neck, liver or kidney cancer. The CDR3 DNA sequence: TGCGCCAGCAGCCAAGATACCCTGACAGGGCGAACTGGGGCCAACGTCCTGACTTTC. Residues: CASSQDTLTGRTGANVLTF.